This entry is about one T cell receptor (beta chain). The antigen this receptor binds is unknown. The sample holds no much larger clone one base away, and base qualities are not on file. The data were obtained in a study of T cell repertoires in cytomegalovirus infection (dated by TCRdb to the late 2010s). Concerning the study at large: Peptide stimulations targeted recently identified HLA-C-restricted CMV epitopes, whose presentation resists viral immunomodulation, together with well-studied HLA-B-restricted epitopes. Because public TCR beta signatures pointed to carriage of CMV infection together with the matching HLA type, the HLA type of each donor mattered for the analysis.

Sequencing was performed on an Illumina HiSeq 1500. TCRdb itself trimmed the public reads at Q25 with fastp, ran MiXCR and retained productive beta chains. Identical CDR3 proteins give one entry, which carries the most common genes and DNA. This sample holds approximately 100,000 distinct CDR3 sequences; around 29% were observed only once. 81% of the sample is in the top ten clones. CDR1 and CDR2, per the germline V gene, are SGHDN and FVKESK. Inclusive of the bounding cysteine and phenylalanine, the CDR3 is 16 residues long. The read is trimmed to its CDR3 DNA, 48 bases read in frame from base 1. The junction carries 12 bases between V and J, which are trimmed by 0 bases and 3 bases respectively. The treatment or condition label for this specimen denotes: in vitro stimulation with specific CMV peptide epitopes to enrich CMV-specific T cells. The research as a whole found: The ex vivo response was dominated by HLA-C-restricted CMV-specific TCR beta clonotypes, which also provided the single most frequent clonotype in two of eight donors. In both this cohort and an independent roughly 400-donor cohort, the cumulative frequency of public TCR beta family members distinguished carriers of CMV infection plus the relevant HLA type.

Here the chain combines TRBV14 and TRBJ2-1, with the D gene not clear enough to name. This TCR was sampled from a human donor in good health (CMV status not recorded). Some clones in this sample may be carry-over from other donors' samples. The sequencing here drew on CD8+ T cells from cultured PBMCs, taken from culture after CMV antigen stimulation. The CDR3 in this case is CASSQEKGLFYNEQFF. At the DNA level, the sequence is TGTGCCAGCAGCCAAGAAAAAGGCCTTTTCTACAATGAGCAGTTCTTC.